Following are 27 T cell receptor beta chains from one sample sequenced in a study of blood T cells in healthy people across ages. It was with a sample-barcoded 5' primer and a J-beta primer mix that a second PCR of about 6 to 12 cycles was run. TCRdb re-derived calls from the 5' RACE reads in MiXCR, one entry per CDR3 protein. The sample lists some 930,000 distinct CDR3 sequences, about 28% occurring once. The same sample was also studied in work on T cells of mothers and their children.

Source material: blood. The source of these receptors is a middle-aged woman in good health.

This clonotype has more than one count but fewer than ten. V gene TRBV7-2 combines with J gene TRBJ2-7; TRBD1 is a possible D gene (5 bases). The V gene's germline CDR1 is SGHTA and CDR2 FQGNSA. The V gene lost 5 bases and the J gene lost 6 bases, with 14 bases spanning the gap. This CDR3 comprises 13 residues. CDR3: CASSRREGGEQYF. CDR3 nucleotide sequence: TGTGCCAGCAGCCGCAGGGAAGGCGGCGAGCAGTACTTC.

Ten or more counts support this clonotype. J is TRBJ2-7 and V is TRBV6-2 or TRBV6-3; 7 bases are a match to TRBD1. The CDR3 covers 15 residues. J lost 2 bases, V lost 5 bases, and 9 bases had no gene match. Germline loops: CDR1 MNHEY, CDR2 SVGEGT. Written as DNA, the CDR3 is TGTGCCAGCAGTGAGGGGGCGCGACCCCCCTACGAGCAGTACTTC. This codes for CASSEGARPPYEQYF.

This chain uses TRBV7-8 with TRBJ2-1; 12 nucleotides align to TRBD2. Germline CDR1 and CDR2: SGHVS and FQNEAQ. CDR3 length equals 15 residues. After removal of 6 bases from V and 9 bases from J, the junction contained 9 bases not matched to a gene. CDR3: CASRPVLAGGLEQFF. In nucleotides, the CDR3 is TGTGCCAGCAGGCCAGTCCTAGCGGGGGGGCTTGAGCAGTTCTTC.

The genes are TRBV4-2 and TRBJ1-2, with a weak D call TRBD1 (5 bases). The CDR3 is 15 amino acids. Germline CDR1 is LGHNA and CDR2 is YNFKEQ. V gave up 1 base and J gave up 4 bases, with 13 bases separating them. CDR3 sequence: CASSQVLGGTYGYTF. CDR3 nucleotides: TGTGCCAGCAGCCAAGTTCTAGGCGGGACCTATGGCTACACCTTC.

CDR3 amino acids: CASSQSQGPTEAFF. Written as DNA, the CDR3 is TGTGCCAGCAGCCAAAGCCAGGGACCCACTGAAGCTTTCTTT. The chain uses TRBV7-9 and TRBJ1-1; possibly TRBD1 for D (5 bases). The length of the CDR3 is 14 residues. CDR1 is SEHNR and CDR2 is FQNEAQ in the germline V gene (reference sequence). Trimming shortened V by 5 bases and J by 4 bases, and 14 bases separated the two germline ends.

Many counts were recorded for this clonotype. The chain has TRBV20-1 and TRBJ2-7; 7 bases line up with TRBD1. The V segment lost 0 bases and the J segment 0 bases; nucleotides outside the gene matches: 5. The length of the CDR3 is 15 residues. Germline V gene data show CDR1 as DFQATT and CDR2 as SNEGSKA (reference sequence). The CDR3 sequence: CSARESGTVSYEQYF. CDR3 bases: TGCAGTGCTAGAGAGTCAGGGACAGTCTCCTACGAGCAGTACTTC.

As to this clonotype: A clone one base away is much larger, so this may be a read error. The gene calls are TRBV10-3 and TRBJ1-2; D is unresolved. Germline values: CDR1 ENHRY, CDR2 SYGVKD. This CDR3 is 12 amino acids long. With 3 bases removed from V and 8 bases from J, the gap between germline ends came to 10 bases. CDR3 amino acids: CAISEGKGGYTF. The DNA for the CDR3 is TGTGCCATCAGTGAAGGGAAGGGAGGCTACACCTTC.

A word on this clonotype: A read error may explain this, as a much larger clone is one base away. This CDR3 reads CVSSTGGRNEQFF. The CDR3 DNA sequence: TGCGTCAGCAGCACGGGGGGACGCAATGAGCAGTTCTTC. This sequence joins TRBV5-1 and TRBJ2-1; 7 bases match TRBD2. CDR3 length: 13 amino acids. Germline CDR1 and CDR2: SGHRS and YFSETQ.

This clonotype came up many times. CDR3 in amino acids: CASSQDINSNYGYTF. The CDR3, as DNA: TGCGCCAGCAGCCAAGATATAAATTCTAACTATGGCTACACCTTC. The chain uses TRBV4-1 and TRBJ1-2; D is ambiguous. Trimming removed 0 bases from V and 0 bases from J, with 8 bases in between. The CDR3 sequence is 15 residues long. Germline CDR1 and CDR2: MGHRA and YSYEKL.

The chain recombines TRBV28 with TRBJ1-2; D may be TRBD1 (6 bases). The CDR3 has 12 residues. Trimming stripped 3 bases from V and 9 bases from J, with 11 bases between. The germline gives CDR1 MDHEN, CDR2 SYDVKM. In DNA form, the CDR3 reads TGTGCCAGCAGTTTGGGGGGGGCGCGCTACACCTTC. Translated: CASSLGGARYTF.

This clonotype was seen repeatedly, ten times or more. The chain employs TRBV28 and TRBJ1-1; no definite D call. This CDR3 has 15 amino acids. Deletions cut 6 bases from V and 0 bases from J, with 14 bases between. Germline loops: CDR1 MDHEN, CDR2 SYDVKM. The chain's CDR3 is CASSSPQIMNTEAFF. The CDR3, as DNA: TGTGCCAGCAGCTCACCCCAGATCATGAACACTGAAGCTTTCTTT.

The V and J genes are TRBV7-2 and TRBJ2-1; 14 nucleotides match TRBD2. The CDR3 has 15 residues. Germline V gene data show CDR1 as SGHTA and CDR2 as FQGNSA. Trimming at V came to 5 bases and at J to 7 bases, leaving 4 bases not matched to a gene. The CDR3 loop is CASSATSGGANEQFF. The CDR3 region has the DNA TGTGCCAGCAGCGCGACTAGCGGGGGGGCAAATGAGCAGTTCTTC.

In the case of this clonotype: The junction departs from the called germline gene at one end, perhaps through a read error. The chain's CDR3 is CVSAYSNNKQFF. The CDR3 bases are TGTGTCAGCGCCTACAGTAACAATAAGCAGTTCTTC. The chain combines TRBV7-9 with TRBJ2-1; the D is unclear. The CDR3 has 12 residues. CDR1 is SEHNR and CDR2 is FQNEAQ in the germline V gene (reference sequence).

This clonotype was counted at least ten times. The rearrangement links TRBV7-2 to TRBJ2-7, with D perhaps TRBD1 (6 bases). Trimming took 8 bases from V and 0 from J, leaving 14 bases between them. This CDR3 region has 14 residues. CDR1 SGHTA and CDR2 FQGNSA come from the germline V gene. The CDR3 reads CASVRGRGSYEQYF. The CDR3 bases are TGTGCCAGCGTCCGGGGCAGGGGCTCCTACGAGCAGTACTTC.

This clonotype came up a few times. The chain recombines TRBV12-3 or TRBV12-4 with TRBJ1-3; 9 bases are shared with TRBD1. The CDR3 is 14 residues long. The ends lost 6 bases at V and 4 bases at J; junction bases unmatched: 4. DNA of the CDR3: TGTGCCAGCAGAACGACAGGGGGAGGAAACACCATATATTTT. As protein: CASRTTGGGNTIYF.

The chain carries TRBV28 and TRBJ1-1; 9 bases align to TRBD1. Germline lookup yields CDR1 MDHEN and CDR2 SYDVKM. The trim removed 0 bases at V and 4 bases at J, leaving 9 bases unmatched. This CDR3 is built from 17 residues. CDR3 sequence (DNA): TGTGCCAGCAGTTTATGGCGGGACAGGGCTCAATTCACTGAAGCTTTCTTT. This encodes CASSLWRDRAQFTEAFF. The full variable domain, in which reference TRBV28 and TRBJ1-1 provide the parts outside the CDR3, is DVKVTQSSRYLVKRTGEKVFLECVQDMDHENMFWYRQDPGLGLRLIYFSYDVKMKEKGDIPEGYSVSREKKERFSLILESASTNQTSMYLCASSLWRDRAQFTEAFFGQGTRLTVV.

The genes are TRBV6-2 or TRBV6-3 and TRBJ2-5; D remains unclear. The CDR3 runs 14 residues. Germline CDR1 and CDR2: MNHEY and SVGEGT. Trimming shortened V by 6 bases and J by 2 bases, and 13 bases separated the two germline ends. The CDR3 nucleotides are TGTGCCAGCAGGAACAGCCTATCGCAAGAGACCCAGTACTTC. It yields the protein CASRNSLSQETQYF.

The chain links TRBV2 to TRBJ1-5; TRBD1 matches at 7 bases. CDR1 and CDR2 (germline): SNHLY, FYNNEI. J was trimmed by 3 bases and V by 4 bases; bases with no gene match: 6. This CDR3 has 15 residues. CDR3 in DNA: TGTGCCAGCAGTGTAGCAACAGGGGTCAATCAGCCCCAGCATTTT. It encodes CASSVATGVNQPQHF.

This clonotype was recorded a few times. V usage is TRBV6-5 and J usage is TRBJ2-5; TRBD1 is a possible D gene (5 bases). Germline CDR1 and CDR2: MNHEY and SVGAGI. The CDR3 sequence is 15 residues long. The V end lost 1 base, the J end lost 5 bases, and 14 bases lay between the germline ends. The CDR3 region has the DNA TGTGCCAGCAGTTACTTTACAGGTTCATCGGAGACCCAGTACTTC. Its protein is CASSYFTGSSETQYF.

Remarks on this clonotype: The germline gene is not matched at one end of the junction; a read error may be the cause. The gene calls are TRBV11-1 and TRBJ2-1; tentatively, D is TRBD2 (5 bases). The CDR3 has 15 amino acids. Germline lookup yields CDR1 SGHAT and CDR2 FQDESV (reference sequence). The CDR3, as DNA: TGTGCCAGCAGCCTCTTGTCGGGATTGTACAATGGGCAGTTCTTC. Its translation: CASSLLSGLYNGQFF.

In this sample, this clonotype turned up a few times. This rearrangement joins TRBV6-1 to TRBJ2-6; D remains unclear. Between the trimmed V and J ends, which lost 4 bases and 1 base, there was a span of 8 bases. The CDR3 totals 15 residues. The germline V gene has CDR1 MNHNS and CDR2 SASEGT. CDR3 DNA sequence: TGTGCCAGCAGTGGGGCCGTTTCTGGGGCCAACGTCCTGACTTTC. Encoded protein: CASSGAVSGANVLTF.

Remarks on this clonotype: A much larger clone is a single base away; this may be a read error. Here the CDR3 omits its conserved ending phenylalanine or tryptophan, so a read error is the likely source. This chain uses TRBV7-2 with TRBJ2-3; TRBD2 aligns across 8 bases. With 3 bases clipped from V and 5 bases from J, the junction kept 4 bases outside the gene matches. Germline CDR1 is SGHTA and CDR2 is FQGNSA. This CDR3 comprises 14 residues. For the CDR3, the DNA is TGTGCCAGCAGCTTGGCGGGGGGTATAGATACGCAGTATTTG. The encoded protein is CASSLAGGIDTQYL.

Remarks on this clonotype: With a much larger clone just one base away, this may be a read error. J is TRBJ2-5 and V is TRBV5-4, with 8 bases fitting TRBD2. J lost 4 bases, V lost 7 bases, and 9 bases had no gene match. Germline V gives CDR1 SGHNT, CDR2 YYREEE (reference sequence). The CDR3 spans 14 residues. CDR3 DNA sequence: TGTGCCAGCGGCTGGGGACTAGATGGAGAGACCCAGTACTTC. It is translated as CASGWGLDGETQYF.

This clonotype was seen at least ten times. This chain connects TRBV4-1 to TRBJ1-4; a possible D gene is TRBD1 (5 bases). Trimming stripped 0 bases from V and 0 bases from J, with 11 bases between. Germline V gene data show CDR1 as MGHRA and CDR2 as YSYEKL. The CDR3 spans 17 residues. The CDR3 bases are TGCGCCAGCAGCCAAGAGGTCACGGGGGCAACTAATGAAAAACTGTTTTTT. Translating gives CASSQEVTGATNEKLFF.

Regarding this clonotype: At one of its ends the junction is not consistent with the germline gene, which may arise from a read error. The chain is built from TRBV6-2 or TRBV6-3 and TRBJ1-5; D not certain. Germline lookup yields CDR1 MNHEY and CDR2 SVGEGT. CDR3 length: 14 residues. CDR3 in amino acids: CANSGFSLNQPQHF. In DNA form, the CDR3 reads TGTGCCAACAGTGGGTTTTCCTTAAATCAGCCCCAGCATTTT.

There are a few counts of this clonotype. DNA of the CDR3: TGCAGCGTTGCCACGACAGGGGGCGGCGAGCAGTACTTC. Protein product: CSVATTGGGEQYF. The rearrangement links TRBV29-1 to TRBJ2-4, with 10 bases aligning to TRBD1. The J call is uncertain, as TRBJ2-7 better fits the DNA end. CDR1 SQVTM and CDR2 ANQGSEA come from the germline V gene. There are 13 residues in the CDR3.

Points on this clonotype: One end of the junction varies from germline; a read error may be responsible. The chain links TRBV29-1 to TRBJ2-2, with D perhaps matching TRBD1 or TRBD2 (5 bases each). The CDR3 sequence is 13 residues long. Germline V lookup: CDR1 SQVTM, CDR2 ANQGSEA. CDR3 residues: CSVGGLNTGERFF. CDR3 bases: TGCAGCGTTGGGGGGTTGAACACCGGGGAGCGGTTTTTT.